The 15 T cell receptor beta chains presented below share a single source sample, sequenced in a study of regulatory T cells in long-lasting Graves disease. TCR beta libraries were built with iRepertoire HTBI primers and Arm-PCR of CDR3 regions. TCRdb re-analysed the multiplex PCR reads in MiXCR, keeping a single row per CDR3 protein. The sample contains about 240,000 distinct CDR3 sequences, around 20% of which appear only once. Time point defined: newly diagnosed GD, antithyroid drugs for less than 3 months. The TCR library was made from RNA extracted from PBMCs. Sequenced here: peripheral blood mononuclear cells (PBMCs), sampled at new diagnosis, from a patient treated with antithyroid drugs. The receptors were gathered from a female donor with Graves disease.

The sample holds many counts of this clonotype. The V and J genes are TRBV6-1 and TRBJ2-1; the D gene is possibly TRBD2 (6 bases). The germline gives CDR1 MNHNS, CDR2 SASEGT. The V gene lost 5 bases and the J gene lost 5 bases, with 16 bases spanning the gap. This CDR3 contains 15 residues. The CDR3 DNA reads TGTGCCAGCAGTCGGCCCTTGGGGGGAAACAATGAGCAGTTCTTC. It codes for CASSRPLGGNNEQFF.

There are many counts of this clonotype. This chain links TRBV10-2 with TRBJ2-5, with a tentative D call TRBD2 (6 bases). V lost 3 bases and J 2 bases, leaving 13 bases between the germline ends. The CDR3 has 15 amino acids. From germline, CDR1 is WSHSY and CDR2 SAAADI. The CDR3 DNA sequence: TGCGCCAGCAGTGACCCGGGACTGCCTCAAGAGACCCAGTACTTC. The encoded protein is CASSDPGLPQETQYF.

This clonotype was detected once. The V call is TRBV28, the J call TRBJ2-7, with a possible D match to TRBD2 (7 bases). Germline CDR1 and CDR2: MDHEN and SYDVKM. This CDR3 region has 13 residues. The V end lost 5 bases, the J end lost 5 bases, and 13 bases lay between the germline ends. The CDR3 DNA reads TGTGCCAGCAGTGGGGGGGGCTGGGACGAGCAGTACTTC. It specifies CASSGGGWDEQYF.

This clonotype appeared many times. The chain couples TRBV27 to TRBJ2-5; 8 nucleotides align to TRBD2. The trim removed 6 bases at V and 3 bases at J, leaving 3 bases unmatched. This CDR3 is 13 amino acids long. Germline V gene data show CDR1 as MNHEY and CDR2 as SMNVEV (reference sequence). The CDR3 loop is CASSPGLEETQYF. CDR3 nucleotides: TGTGCCAGCAGCCCGGGACTAGAAGAGACCCAGTACTTC.

In this sample, this clonotype turned up many times. The chain employs TRBV15 and TRBJ1-1; D is undetermined. The length of the CDR3 is 14 residues. From germline, CDR1 is LNHNV and CDR2 YYDKDF (reference sequence). The V end was cut by 1 base, the J end by 0 bases, with 6 bases between. CDR3 region: CATSRGDMNTEAFF. The CDR3 DNA reads TGTGCCACCAGCAGAGGAGACATGAACACTGAAGCTTTCTTT.

This clonotype was detected many times. The gene calls are TRBV6-2 or TRBV6-3 and TRBJ2-5; TRBD1 is a possible D gene (5 bases). Trimming took off 4 bases at V and 3 bases at J, with 9 bases between the two ends. The CDR3 is 13 residues long. Per germline, CDR1 MNHEY and CDR2 SVGEGT. The CDR3 sequence: CASSFSREETQYF. The DNA for the CDR3 is TGTGCCAGCAGTTTTAGCAGGGAAGAGACCCAGTACTTC.

This clonotype was detected only a few times. The chain employs TRBV5-1 and TRBJ2-7, with no clear D. The germline CDR1 and CDR2 sequences are SGHRS and YFSETQ. This CDR3 contains 14 residues. Trimming cost V 3 bases and J 5 bases, with 15 bases left between them. The CDR3 nucleotides read TGCGCCAGCAGCTCGAGGTCGATGTTCGACGAGCAGTACTTC. It translates to CASSSRSMFDEQYF.

This clonotype was seen ten or more times. The rearrangement joins TRBV11-2 to TRBJ2-3; no clear D. The CDR3 sequence is 14 residues long. Trimming removed 0 bases from V and 0 bases from J, with 4 bases in between. Germline assignment: CDR1 SGHAT and CDR2 FQNNGV. CDR3 bases: TGTGCCAGCAGCTTAGATGGAAGCACAGATACGCAGTATTTT. Its translation: CASSLDGSTDTQYF.

In its sample, this clonotype was seen many times. Relative to the germline gene, one junction end is altered; a read error may explain this. This chain joins TRBV5-1 and TRBJ2-1; TRBD2 agrees at 9 bases. The CDR3 loop spans 14 amino acids. Per germline, CDR1 SGHRS and CDR2 YFSETQ. CDR3 residues: CASSFAGGYNEQFF. As DNA, the CDR3 is TGTGCCAGCAGCTTCGCGGGAGGGTACAATGAGCAGTTCTTC.

The gene calls are TRBV29-1 and TRBJ1-1, with 9 bases aligning to TRBD1. CDR3 length: 13 amino acids. The J segment lost 5 bases and the V segment lost 6 bases, leaving 7 bases of the junction unmatched. Looked up from germline, CDR1 is SQVTM and CDR2 is ANQGSEA. In DNA form, the CDR3 reads TGCAGCGTAACGGGACAGGGAGGGACTGAAGCTTTCTTT. As protein: CSVTGQGGTEAFF.

This clonotype was seen repeatedly, ten times or more. The chain recombines TRBV10-1 with TRBJ2-3; no firm D call. CDR1 and CDR2 (germline): WNHNN, SYGVQD (reference sequence). V was clipped by 7 bases and J by 0 bases, with 11 bases between them. There are 14 residues in the CDR3. CDR3: CASTEEASTDTQYF. CDR3 nucleotide sequence: TGCGCCAGCACCGAAGAGGCAAGCACAGATACGCAGTATTTT.

J is TRBJ1-4 and V is TRBV19; tentatively, D is TRBD1 (5 bases). The CDR3 loop spans 15 amino acids. Trimming took off 5 bases at V and 2 bases at J, with 12 bases between the two ends. Germline lookup yields CDR1 LNHDA and CDR2 SQIVND (reference sequence). This CDR3 reads CASSRETATNEKLFF. Here the CDR3 DNA reads TGTGCCAGTAGTCGAGAGACAGCGACTAATGAAAAACTGTTTTTT.

This clonotype was detected many times. The V and J genes are TRBV11-3 and TRBJ2-1, with 7 bases fitting TRBD2. The germline CDR1 and CDR2 sequences are SGHNT and YENEEA. The CDR3 is 15 amino acids. Trimming took 4 bases from V and 4 from J; bases not matched to a gene: 7. CDR3 bases: TGTGCCAGCAGCTCCTTCAGCGGGAATTACAATGAGCAGTTCTTC. Translation gives CASSSFSGNYNEQFF.

This clonotype occurred many times. The CDR3 nucleotides read TGTGCCAGCAGGCCCGGGACAGGGTCTTTTCAGGACTATGGCTACACCTTC. This gives the protein CASRPGTGSFQDYGYTF. The rearrangement joins TRBV28 to TRBJ1-2, with TRBD1 matching 9 bases. V dropped 6 bases and J dropped 3; count of bases not matched to a gene: 14. Looked up from germline, CDR1 is MDHEN and CDR2 is SYDVKM. The CDR3 totals 17 residues.

V gene TRBV7-2 combines with J gene TRBJ1-5; no reliable D call. Germline values: CDR1 SGHTA, CDR2 FQGNSA. The CDR3 covers 14 residues. V gave up 1 base and J gave up 6 bases, with 10 bases separating them. The CDR3 sequence is CASSLGLTGQPQHF. DNA of the CDR3: TGTGCCAGCAGCTTAGGGCTTACGGGTCAGCCCCAGCATTTT.